This T cell receptor beta chain derives from a study of neoadjuvant anti-PD-1 for oral cavity cancer. Study summary: Patients mostly received three to four biweekly nivolumab doses at 3 mg/kg before surgery. Patients without progression got a fourth dose around day 43.

The time point here: after neoadjuvant nivolumab, at surgical resection. These oral cavity squamous cell carcinomas were HPV-negative and locally advanced. Trimming stripped 4 bases from V and 1 base from J, with 9 bases between. CDR3 length: 14 amino acids. The germline V gene encodes CDR1 MRHNA and CDR2 SNTAGT. Using immunoSEQ multiplex PCR, the repertoire was profiled, and TCRdb retains in-frame clones only, with some absent. Among around 32,000 clones, around four fifths were seen once, and the ten largest hold about 3.4%. J is TRBJ2-3 and V is TRBV6-4; D is possibly TRBD1 (6 bases). The receptor comes from a person aged 40 to 85 with oral cavity squamous cell carcinoma. The sample consisted of PBMCs, taken after nivolumab (anti-PD-1) treatment. The CDR3 sequence: CASSGEGGTDTQYF. The CDR3 bases are TGTGCCAGCAGTGGAGAGGGGGGCACAGATACGCAGTATTTT.